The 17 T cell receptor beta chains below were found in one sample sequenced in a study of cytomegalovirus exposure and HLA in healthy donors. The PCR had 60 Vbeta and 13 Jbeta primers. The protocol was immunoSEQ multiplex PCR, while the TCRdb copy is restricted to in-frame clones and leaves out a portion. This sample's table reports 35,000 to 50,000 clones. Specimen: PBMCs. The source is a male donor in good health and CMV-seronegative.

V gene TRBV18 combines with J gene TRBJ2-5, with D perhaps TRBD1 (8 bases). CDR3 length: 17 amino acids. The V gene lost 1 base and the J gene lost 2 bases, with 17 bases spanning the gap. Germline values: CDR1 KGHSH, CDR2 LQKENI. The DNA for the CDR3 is TGTGCCAGCTCACCACTCCTAAACAGGGGGGGACAAGAGACCCAGTACTTC. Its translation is CASSPLLNRGGQETQYF.

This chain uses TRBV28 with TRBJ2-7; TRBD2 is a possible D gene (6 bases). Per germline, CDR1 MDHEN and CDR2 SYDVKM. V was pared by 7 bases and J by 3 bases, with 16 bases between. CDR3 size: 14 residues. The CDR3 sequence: CASTNRGLNYEQYF. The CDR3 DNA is TGTGCCAGCACTAATCGGGGACTTAACTACGAGCAGTACTTC.

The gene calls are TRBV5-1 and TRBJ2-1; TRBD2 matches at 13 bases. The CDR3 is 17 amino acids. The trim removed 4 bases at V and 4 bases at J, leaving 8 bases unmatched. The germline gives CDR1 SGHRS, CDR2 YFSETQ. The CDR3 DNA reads TGCGCCAGCAGCCCCTCACTAGCGGGAGGGCCATACAATGAGCAGTTCTTC. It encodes CASSPSLAGGPYNEQFF. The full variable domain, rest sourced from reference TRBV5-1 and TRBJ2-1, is KAGVTQTPRYLIKTRGQQVTLSCSPISGHRSVSWYQQTPGQGLQFLFEYFSETQRNKGNFPGRFSGRQFSNSRSEMNVSTLELGDSALYLCASSPSLAGGPYNEQFFGPGTRLTVL.

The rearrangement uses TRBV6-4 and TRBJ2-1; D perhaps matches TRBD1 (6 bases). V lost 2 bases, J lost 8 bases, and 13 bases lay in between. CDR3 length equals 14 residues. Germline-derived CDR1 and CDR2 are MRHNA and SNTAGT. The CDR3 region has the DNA TGTGCCAGCAGTGACGGTAAAGCAGGGGATGAGCAGTTCTTC. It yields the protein CASSDGKAGDEQFF.

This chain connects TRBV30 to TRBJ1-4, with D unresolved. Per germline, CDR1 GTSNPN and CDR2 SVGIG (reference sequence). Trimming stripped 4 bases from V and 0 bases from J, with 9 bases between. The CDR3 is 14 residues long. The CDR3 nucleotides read TGTGCCTGGAACGGGAGCCCAACTAATGAAAAACTGTTTTTT. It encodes CAWNGSPTNEKLFF.

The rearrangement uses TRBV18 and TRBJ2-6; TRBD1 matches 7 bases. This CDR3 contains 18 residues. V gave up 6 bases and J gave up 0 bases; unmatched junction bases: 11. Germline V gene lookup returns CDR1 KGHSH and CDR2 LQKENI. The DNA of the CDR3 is TGTGCCAGCTCGCGACAGGGATCGACAGCCTCTGGGGCCAACGTCCTGACTTTC. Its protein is CASSRQGSTASGANVLTF.

The CDR3 reads CASSLKLQGTEAFF. The CDR3 nucleotides read TGTGCCAGCAGCTTAAAGCTCCAGGGAACTGAAGCTTTCTTT. J is TRBJ1-1 and V is TRBV7-8; maybe TRBD1 (5 bases). The CDR3 is made up of 14 amino acids. The germline V gene encodes CDR1 SGHVS and CDR2 FQNEAQ. Trimming took off 2 bases at V and 5 bases at J, with 12 bases between the two ends.

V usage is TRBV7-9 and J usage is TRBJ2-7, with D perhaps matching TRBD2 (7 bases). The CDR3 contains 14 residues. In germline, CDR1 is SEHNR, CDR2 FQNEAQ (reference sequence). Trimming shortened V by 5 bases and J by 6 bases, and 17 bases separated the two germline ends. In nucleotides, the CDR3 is TGTGCCAGCAGCCGAGCGGAGGGGGGGCTCGAGCAGTACTTC. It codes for CASSRAEGGLEQYF. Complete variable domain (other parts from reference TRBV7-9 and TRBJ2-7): DTGVSQNPRHKITKRGQNVTFRCDPISEHNRLYWYRQTLGQGPEFLTYFQNEAQLEKSRLLSDRFSAERPKGSFSTLEIQRTEQGDSAMYLCASSRAEGGLEQYFGPGTRLTVT.

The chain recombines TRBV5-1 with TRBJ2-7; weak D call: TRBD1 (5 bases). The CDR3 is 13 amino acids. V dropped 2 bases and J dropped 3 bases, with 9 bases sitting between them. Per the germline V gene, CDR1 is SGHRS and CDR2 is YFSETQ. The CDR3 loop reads CASSFRANYEQYF. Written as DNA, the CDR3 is TGCGCCAGCAGCTTCAGGGCTAACTACGAGCAGTACTTC.

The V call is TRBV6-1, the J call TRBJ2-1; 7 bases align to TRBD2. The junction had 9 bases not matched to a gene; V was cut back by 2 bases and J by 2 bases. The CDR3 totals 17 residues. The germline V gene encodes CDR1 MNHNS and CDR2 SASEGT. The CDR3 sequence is CASSESRQRGTYNEQFF. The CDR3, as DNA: TGTGCCAGCAGTGAATCAAGACAGCGGGGAACCTACAATGAGCAGTTCTTC.

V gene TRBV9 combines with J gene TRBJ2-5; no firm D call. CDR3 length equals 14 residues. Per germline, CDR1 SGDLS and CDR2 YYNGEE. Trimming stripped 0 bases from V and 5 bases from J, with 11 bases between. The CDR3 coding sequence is TGTGCCAGCAGCGTAGGAAATGGAGATGAGACCCAGTACTTC. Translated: CASSVGNGDETQYF.

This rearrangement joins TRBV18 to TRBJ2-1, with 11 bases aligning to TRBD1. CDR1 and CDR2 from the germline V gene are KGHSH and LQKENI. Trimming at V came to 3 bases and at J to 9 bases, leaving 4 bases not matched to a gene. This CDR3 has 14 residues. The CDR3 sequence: CASSPGQGAGEQFF. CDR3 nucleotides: TGTGCCAGCTCACCCGGACAGGGGGCAGGTGAGCAGTTCTTC.

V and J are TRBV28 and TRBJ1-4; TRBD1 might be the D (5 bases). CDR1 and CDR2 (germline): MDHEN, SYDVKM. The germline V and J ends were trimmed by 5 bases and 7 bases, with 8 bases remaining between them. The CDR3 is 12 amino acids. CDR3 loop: CASSRQFEKLFF. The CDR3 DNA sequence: TGTGCCAGCAGTCGACAGTTTGAAAAACTGTTTTTT.

CDR3 loop: CASSSDRGETQYF. In nucleotides, the CDR3 is TGTGCCAGCAGCTCAGACAGGGGTGAGACCCAGTACTTC. The V and J genes are TRBV5-4 and TRBJ2-5; 8 bases match TRBD1. In germline, CDR1 is SGHNT, CDR2 YYREEE (reference sequence). This CDR3 has 13 residues. V lost 3 bases to trimming and J lost 5 bases; unmatched junction nucleotides: 3.

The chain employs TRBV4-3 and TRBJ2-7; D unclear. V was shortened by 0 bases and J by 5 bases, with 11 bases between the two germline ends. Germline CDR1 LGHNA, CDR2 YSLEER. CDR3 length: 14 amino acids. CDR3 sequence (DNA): TGCGCCAGCAGCCAAGACCTCGCCGGTAACGAGCAGTACTTC. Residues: CASSQDLAGNEQYF.

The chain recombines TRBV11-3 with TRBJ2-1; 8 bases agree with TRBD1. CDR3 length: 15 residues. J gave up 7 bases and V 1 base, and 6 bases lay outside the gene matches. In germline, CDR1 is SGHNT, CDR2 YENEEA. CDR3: CASSLGNRGRNEQFF. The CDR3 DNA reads TGTGCCAGCAGCTTAGGAAACAGGGGGAGGAATGAGCAGTTCTTC.

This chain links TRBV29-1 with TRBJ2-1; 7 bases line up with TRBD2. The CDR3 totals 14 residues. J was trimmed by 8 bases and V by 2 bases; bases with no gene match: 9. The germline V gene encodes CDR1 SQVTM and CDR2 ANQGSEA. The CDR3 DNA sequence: TGCAGCGTTGAACCTAGCGGTCAAACGTATGAGCAGTTCTTC. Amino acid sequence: CSVEPSGQTYEQFF.